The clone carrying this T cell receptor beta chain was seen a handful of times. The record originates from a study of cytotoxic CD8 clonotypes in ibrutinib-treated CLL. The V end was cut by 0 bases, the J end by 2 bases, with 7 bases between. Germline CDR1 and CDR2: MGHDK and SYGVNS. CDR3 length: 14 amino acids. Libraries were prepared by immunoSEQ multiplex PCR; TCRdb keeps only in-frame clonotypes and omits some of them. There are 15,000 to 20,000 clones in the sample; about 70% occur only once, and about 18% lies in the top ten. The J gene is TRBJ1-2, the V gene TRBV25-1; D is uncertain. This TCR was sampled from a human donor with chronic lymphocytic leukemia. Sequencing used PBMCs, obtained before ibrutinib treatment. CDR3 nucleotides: TGTGCCAGCAGTGAATATGGGGTAAACTATGGCTACACCTTC. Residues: CASSEYGVNYGYTF.